This T cell receptor beta chain was recovered during a study of blood T cells in healthy people across ages. Together with a sample-barcoded 5' primer, a J-beta primer mix was included in a second PCR lasting roughly 6 to 12 cycles. Each CDR3 protein is one row after TCRdb ran MiXCR on the 5' RACE reads. This sample has over a million distinct CDR3 sequences, with roughly 64% found just once. The V segment lost 1 base and the J segment 4 bases; nucleotides outside the gene matches: 8. CDR1 and CDR2 (germline): MGHRA, YSYEKL. CDR3 size: 16 residues. The chain links TRBV4-1 to TRBJ2-3; 7 nucleotides match TRBD2. Sequences were obtained from blood. This TCR was sampled from a man between 18 and 35 years old in good health. The CDR3, as DNA: TGCGCCAGCAGCCAAGGTCTAGCGGCAGGAGCAGATACGCAGTATTTT. It translates to CASSQGLAAGADTQYF.